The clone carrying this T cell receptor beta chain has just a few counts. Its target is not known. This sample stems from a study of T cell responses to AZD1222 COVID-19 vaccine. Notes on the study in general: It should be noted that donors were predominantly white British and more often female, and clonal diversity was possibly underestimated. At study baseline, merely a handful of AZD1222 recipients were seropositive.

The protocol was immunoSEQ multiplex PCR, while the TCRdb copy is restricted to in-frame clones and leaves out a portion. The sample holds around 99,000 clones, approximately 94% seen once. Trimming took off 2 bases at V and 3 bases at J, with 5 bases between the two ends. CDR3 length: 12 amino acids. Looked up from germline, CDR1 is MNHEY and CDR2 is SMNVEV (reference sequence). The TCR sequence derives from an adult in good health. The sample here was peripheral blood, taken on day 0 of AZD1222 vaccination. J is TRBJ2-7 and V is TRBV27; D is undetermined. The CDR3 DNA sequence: TGTGCCAGCAGTTTACTTGGCTACGAGCAGTACTTC. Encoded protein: CASSLLGYEQYF.